One sample yielded the 17 T cell receptor beta chains listed below, sequenced in a study of T cell responses to AZD1222 COVID-19 vaccine. Only in-frame clones appear in the TCRdb table, and some are missing; sequencing was by immunoSEQ multiplex PCR. The table shows roughly 97,000 clones, with roughly 93% occurring only once. The source was peripheral blood, collected on day 0 of AZD1222 vaccination. The origin of the receptors is an adult in good health.

V usage is TRBV10-1 and J usage is TRBJ2-2; 9 bases are a match to TRBD1. The J segment lost 5 bases and the V segment lost 3 bases, leaving 7 bases of the junction unmatched. The germline V gene encodes CDR1 WNHNN and CDR2 SYGVQD (reference sequence). The CDR3 spans 16 residues. The chain's CDR3 is CASSEIGTGSTGELFF. CDR3 in DNA: TGCGCCAGCAGTGAAATCGGGACAGGGAGTACCGGGGAGCTGTTTTTT.

V gene TRBV6-5 combines with J gene TRBJ2-7; D gene ambiguous. Trimming pared 8 bases from V and 1 base from J, leaving 12 bases between. The CDR3 contains 13 residues. CDR1 is MNHEY and CDR2 is SVGAGI in the germline V gene. The CDR3, as DNA: TGTGCCAGCTTGAAGTGGTCATCCTACGAGCAGTACTTC. The encoded protein is CASLKWSSYEQYF.

This sequence joins TRBV30 and TRBJ1-6; 7 bases map to TRBD1. The V segment lost 4 bases and the J segment 6 bases; nucleotides outside the gene matches: 3. The CDR3 contains 13 residues. Per the germline V gene, CDR1 is GTSNPN and CDR2 is SVGIG (reference sequence). CDR3 sequence reads: CAWKGQLNSPLHF. CDR3 in DNA: TGTGCCTGGAAGGGACAGCTTAATTCACCCCTCCACTTT.

J is TRBJ1-4 and V is TRBV5-4; D gene unclear. The CDR3 totals 15 residues. Germline CDR1 SGHNT, CDR2 YYREEE (reference sequence). The germline V and J ends were trimmed by 4 bases and 8 bases, with 18 bases remaining between them. CDR3 loop: CASSPSGGRREKLFF. The CDR3 DNA is TGTGCCAGCAGCCCCTCTGGCGGGAGGAGGGAAAAACTGTTTTTT.

This chain connects TRBV14 to TRBJ2-1; D gene unclear. The CDR3 sequence is 14 residues long. V was trimmed by 3 bases and J by 0 bases, leaving 6 bases between them. Germline CDR1 and CDR2: SGHDN and FVKESK. CDR3 in DNA: TGTGCCAGCAGCCAGGGTAGCTCCTACAATGAGCAGTTCTTC. It encodes CASSQGSSYNEQFF.

This clone was detected once. V gene TRBV7-2 combines with J gene TRBJ2-7; TRBD2 agrees at 12 bases. CDR1 SGHTA and CDR2 FQGNSA come from the germline V gene. Trimming at V came to 5 bases and at J to 1 base, leaving 6 bases not matched to a gene. The CDR3 sequence is 16 residues long. CDR3 region: CASSVSGTSGSYEQYF. The CDR3 coding sequence is TGTGCCAGCAGCGTCTCCGGGACTAGCGGGTCCTACGAGCAGTACTTC.

The gene calls are TRBV7-3 and TRBJ2-1; 7 positions match TRBD2. There are 15 residues in the CDR3. Per the germline V gene, CDR1 is SGHTA and CDR2 is FQGTGA. The J segment lost 6 bases and the V segment lost 3 bases, leaving 8 bases of the junction unmatched. CDR3 region: CASSLLVAGTNEQFF. Written as DNA, the CDR3 is TGTGCCAGCAGCTTGTTAGTAGCGGGTACCAATGAGCAGTTCTTC.

The chain recombines TRBV3-1 (or the pseudogene TRBV3-2) with TRBJ2-7, with 7 bases matching TRBD2. The CDR3 has 15 amino acids. Germline V gene data show CDR1 as LGHDT and CDR2 as YNNKEL (reference sequence). The junction had 6 bases not matched to a gene; V was cut back by 1 base and J by 3 bases. The CDR3 bases are TGTGCCAGCAGCCAAGGGGTAGCGGGTTACTACGAGCAGTACTTC. Translation: CASSQGVAGYYEQYF.

This chain's CDR3 is CASRAQTDTQYF. The CDR3 DNA is TGTGCCAGCCGAGCGCAAACAGATACGCAGTATTTT. The V and J genes are TRBV27 and TRBJ2-3; D is unresolved. V lost 8 bases, J lost 3 bases, and 9 bases lay in between. In germline, CDR1 is MNHEY, CDR2 SMNVEV (reference sequence). The CDR3 spans 12 residues.

The chain carries TRBV27 and TRBJ2-3; possibly TRBD1 or TRBD2 for D (5 bases each). V shed 6 bases and J shed 4 bases, with 14 bases lying between them. Germline CDR1 and CDR2: MNHEY and SMNVEV (reference sequence). CDR3 length: 14 amino acids. The CDR3 loop reads CASRIGRESDTQYF. CDR3 nucleotide sequence: TGTGCCAGCAGGATCGGCAGGGAGTCAGATACGCAGTATTTT.

This rearrangement joins TRBV11-2 to TRBJ2-1; TRBD2 matches 7 bases. From germline, CDR1 is SGHAT and CDR2 FQNNGV. The CDR3 spans 15 residues. Trimming took 4 bases from V and 4 from J; bases not matched to a gene: 7. CDR3 amino acids: CASSSRSGVYNEQFF. CDR3 nucleotide sequence: TGTGCCAGCAGCTCCAGGAGCGGGGTTTACAATGAGCAGTTCTTC. Combining the CDR3 with reference TRBV11-2 and TRBJ2-1 gives the whole variable domain EAGVAQSPRYKIIEKRQSVAFWCNPISGHATLYWYQQILGQGPKLLIQFQNNGVVDDSQLPKDRFSAERLKGVDSTLKIQPAKLEDSAVYLCASSSRSGVYNEQFFGPGTRLTVL.

With regard to this clone: Within the sample, other DNA sequences also encode this same CDR3. V usage is TRBV6-2 or TRBV6-3 and J usage is TRBJ1-1; unclear D gene. Germline V gene lookup returns CDR1 MNHEY and CDR2 SVGEGT. This CDR3 is built from 11 residues. The V end was cut by 5 bases, the J end by 4 bases, with 5 bases between. The CDR3 is CASSQGTEAFF. The CDR3 nucleotides read TGTGCCAGCAGTCAAGGCACTGAAGCTTTCTTT.

The rearrangement links TRBV27 to TRBJ2-1; the D is unclear. The germline V gene has CDR1 MNHEY and CDR2 SMNVEV (reference sequence). There are 16 residues in the CDR3. V was trimmed by 2 bases and J by 0 bases, leaving 11 bases between them. DNA for the CDR3: TGTGCCAGCAGTTTAGCCGGGTCGACCTCCTACAATGAGCAGTTCTTC. This encodes CASSLAGSTSYNEQFF.

This clone is a singleton in its sample. CDR3 protein: CASSAPTYGGLNTEAFF. CDR3 DNA: TGTGCCAGCAGCGCTCCAACCTATGGGGGGCTGAACACTGAAGCTTTCTTT. This chain uses TRBV5-8 with TRBJ1-1; weak D call: TRBD1 (6 bases). Germline lookup yields CDR1 SGHTS and CDR2 YDEGEE. V lost 4 bases to trimming and J lost 0 bases, with 19 bases between them. The CDR3 has 17 amino acids. Combining the CDR3 with reference TRBV5-8 and TRBJ1-1 gives the whole variable domain EAGVTQSPTHLIKTRGQQATLRCSPISGHTSVYWYQQALGLGLQFLLWYDEGEERNRGNFPPRFSGRQFPNYSSELNVNALELEDSALYLCASSAPTYGGLNTEAFFGQGTRLTVV.

The chain uses TRBV5-6 and TRBJ2-1, with D uncertain. The germline V gene has CDR1 SGHDT and CDR2 YYEEEE. The CDR3 loop spans 14 amino acids. V lost 9 bases to trimming and J lost 1 base, with 14 bases between them. In DNA, the CDR3 is TGTGCCACCAACCCGGCCGGGTCCTACAATGAGCAGTTCTTC. Translated, it gives CATNPAGSYNEQFF.

The rearrangement joins TRBV5-5 to TRBJ1-2; the D is unclear. The V gene lost 4 bases and the J gene lost 4 bases, with 8 bases spanning the gap. CDR1 and CDR2 from the germline V gene are SGHKS and YYEKEE (reference sequence). The CDR3 spans 12 residues. CDR3 bases: TGTGCCAGCAGCCCTGACACCTATGGCTACACCTTC. Its translation is CASSPDTYGYTF.

The chain couples TRBV6-5 to TRBJ2-1; 13 bases are shared with TRBD2. With 6 bases clipped from V and 5 bases from J, the junction kept 4 bases outside the gene matches. Germline CDR1 reads MNHEY; CDR2 reads SVGAGI. This CDR3 region has 15 residues. In DNA form, the CDR3 reads TGTGCCAGCAGGGGGACTAGCGGGATGCACAATGAGCAGTTCTTC. This encodes CASRGTSGMHNEQFF.